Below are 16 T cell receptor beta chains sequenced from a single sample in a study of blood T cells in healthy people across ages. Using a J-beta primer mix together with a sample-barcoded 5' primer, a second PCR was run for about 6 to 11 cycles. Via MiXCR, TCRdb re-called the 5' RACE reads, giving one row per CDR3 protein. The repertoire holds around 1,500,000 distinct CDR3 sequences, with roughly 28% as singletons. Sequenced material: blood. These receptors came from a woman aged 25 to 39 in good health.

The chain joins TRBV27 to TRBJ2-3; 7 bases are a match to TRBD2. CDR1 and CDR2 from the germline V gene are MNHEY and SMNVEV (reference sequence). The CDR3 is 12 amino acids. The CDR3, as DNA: TGTGGGGCAGGGAGGGCTGGCGATACGCAGTATTTT. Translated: CGAGRAGDTQYF.

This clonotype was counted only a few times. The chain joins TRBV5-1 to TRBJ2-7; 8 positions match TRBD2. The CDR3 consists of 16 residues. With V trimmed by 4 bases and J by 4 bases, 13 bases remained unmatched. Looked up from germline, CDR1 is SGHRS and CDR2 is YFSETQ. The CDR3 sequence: CASSPGSGGSDYEQYF. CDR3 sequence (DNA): TGCGCCAGCAGCCCGGGGAGCGGGGGAAGTGATTACGAGCAGTACTTC.

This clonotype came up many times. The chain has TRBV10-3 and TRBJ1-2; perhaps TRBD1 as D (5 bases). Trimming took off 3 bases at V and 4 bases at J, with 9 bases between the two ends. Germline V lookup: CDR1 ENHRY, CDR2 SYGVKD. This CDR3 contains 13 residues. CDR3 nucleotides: TGTGCCATCAGTGAAAATAGGGGCTATGGCTACACCTTC. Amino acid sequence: CAISENRGYGYTF.

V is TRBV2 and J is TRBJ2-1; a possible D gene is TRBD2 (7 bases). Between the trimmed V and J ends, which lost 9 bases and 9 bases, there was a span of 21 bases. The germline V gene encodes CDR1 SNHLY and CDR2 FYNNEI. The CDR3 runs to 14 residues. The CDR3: CASQGAGGRGEQFF. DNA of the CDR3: TGTGCCAGTCAAGGGGCCGGGGGGCGCGGTGAGCAGTTCTTC. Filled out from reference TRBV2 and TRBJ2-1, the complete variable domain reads EPEVTQTPSHQVTQMGQEVILRCVPISNHLYFYWYRQILGQKVEFLVSFYNNEISEKSEIFDDQFSVERPDGSNFTLKIRSTKLEDSAMYFCASQGAGGRGEQFFGPGTRLTVL.

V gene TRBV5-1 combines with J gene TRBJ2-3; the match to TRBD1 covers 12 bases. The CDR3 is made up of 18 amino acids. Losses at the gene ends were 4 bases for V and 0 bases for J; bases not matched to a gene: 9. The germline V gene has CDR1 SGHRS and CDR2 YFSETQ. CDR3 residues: CASSPIPGQGASTDTQYF. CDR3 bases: TGCGCCAGCAGCCCAATCCCGGGACAGGGGGCGAGCACAGATACGCAGTATTTT.

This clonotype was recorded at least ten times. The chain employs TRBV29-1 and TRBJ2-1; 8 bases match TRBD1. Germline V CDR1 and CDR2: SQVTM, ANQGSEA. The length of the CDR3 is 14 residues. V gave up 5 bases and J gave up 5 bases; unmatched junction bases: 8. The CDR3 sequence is CSVLSDRADNEQFF. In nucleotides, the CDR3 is TGCAGCGTTCTCTCGGACAGGGCAGACAATGAGCAGTTCTTC.

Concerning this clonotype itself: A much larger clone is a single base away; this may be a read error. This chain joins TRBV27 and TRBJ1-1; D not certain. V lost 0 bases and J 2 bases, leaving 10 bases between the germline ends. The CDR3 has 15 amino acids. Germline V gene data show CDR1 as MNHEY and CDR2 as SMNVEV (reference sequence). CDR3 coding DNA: TGTGCCAGCAGTTTATCCTCAGTGGTCAACACTGAAGCTTTCTTT. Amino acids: CASSLSSVVNTEAFF.

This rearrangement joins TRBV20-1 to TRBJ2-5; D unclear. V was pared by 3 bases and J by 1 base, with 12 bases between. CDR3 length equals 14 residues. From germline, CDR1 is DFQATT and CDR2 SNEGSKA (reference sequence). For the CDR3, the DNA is TGCAGTGCTAGCTCGGCTACAATCCAAGAGACCCAGTACTTC. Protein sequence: CSASSATIQETQYF.

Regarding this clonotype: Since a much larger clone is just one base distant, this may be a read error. The DNA of the CDR3 is TGTGCCAGCAGCAGCCCCGAAAGTCGAGGGACCCAGTACTTC. Protein: CASSSPESRGTQYF. This rearrangement joins TRBV9 to TRBJ2-5; D is ambiguous. Trimming took 4 bases from V and 7 from J, leaving 17 bases between them. CDR3 size: 14 residues. Germline CDR1 and CDR2: SGDLS and YYNGEE.

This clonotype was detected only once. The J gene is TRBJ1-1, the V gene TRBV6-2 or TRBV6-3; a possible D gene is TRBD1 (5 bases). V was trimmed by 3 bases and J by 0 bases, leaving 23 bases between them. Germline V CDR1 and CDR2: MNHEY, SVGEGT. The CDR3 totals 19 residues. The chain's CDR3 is CASSYPPLTGPGMNTEAFF. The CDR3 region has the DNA TGTGCCAGCAGTTATCCGCCCCTAACAGGCCCTGGAATGAACACTGAAGCTTTCTTT.

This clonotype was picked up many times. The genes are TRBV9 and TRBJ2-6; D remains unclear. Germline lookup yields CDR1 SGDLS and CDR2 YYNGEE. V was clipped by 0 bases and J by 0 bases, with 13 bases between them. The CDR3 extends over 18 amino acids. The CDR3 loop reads CASSVVGGASSGANVLTF. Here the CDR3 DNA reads TGTGCCAGCAGCGTAGTGGGCGGCGCTAGCTCTGGGGCCAACGTCCTGACTTTC.

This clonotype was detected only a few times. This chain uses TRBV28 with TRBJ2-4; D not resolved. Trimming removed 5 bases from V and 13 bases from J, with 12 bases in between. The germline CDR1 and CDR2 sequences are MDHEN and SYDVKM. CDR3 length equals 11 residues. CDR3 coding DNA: TGTGCCAGCAGTAAACGGGCCAGCCAGTACTTC. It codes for CASSKRASQYF.

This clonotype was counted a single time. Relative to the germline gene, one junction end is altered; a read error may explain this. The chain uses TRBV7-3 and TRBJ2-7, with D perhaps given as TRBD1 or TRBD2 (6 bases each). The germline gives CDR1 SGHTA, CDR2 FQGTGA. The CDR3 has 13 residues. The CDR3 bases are TGTGTCAGCAGCCCCCTAGGGGGGTACGAGCAGTACTTC. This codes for CVSSPLGGYEQYF.

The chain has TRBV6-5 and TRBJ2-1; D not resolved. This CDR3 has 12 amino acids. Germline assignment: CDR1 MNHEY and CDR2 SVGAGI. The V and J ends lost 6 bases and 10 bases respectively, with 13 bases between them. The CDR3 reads CASSPDRLEQFF. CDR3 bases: TGTGCCAGCAGCCCTGATCGGCTGGAGCAGTTCTTC.

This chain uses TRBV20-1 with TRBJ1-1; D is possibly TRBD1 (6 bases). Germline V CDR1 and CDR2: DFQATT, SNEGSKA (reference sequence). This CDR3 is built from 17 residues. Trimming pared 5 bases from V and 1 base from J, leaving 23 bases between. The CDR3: CSAPDWGRGAGNTEAFF. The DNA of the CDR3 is TGCAGTGCTCCCGACTGGGGGCGCGGTGCGGGGAACACTGAAGCTTTCTTT.

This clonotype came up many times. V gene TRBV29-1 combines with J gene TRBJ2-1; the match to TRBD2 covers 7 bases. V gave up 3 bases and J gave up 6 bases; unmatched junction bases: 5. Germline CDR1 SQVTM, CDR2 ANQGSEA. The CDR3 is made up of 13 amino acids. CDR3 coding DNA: TGCAGCGTTGAGCGACGGGAGGTCAATGAGCAGTTCTTC. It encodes CSVERREVNEQFF.